This T cell receptor (beta chain) is from a study of shared clonotypes between healthy human individuals. The wider study: Every donor yielded three CD4 naive, three CD4 memory, two CD8 naive and one CD8 memory plate.

This clone was recorded many times. No antigen is known for it. General study findings and limits: Shared across a few donors were roughly 4.7% of the naive CD4 clonotypes. Among non-shared clonotypes, generation probabilities were lower than among those shared by all four donors. Clonotype sharing across donors was expected to vary with sequencing depth.

The CDR3 totals 14 residues. V shed 4 bases and J shed 0 bases, with 10 bases lying between them. From germline, CDR1 is MDHEN and CDR2 SYDVKM. Profiling relied on immunoSEQ multiplex PCR, and the TCRdb table lists in-frame clones only, not all of them. Of about 1.1 million clones in the sample, about 80% are singletons; the top ten hold 0.7% to 0.95%. The receptor's source is a man aged 18 to 30 in good health. Some clones in this sample may be carry-over from other donors' samples. Sequences were obtained from memory CD4+ T cells from PBMCs. Stated subset: CD45RA-negative fraction. This rearrangement joins TRBV28 to TRBJ2-7; D is possibly TRBD2 (6 bases). CDR3: CASSYAGFSYEQYF. CDR3 DNA: TGTGCCAGCAGTTATGCGGGATTCTCCTACGAGCAGTACTTC.